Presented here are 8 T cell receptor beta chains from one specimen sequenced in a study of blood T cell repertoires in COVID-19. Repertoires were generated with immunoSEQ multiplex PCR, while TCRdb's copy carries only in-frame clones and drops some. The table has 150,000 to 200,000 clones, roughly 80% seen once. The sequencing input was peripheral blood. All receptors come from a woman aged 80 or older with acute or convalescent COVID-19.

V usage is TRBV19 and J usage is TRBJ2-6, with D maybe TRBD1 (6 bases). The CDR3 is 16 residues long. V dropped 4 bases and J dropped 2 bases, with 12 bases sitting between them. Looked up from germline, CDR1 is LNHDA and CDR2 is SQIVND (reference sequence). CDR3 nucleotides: TGTGCCAGTAGTAAACCGACAGGAACTGGGGCCAACGTCCTGACTTTC. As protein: CASSKPTGTGANVLTF.

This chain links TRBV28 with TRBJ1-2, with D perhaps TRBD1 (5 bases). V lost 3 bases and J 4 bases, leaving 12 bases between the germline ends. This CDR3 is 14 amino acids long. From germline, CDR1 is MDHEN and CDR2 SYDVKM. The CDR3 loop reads CASSFPQGPYGYTF. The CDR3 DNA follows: TGTGCCAGCAGTTTCCCGCAGGGTCCCTATGGCTACACCTTC.

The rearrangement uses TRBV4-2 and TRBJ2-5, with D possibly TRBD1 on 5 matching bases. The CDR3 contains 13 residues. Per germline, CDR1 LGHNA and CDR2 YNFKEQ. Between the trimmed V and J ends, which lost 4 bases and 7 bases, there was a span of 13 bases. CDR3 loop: CASSPGNLGTQYF. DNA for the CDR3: TGTGCCAGCAGCCCAGGGAATTTAGGGACCCAGTACTTC.

CDR3 coding DNA: TGCGCCAGCAGCCAAGGAGGGTTCGGGGAGCTGTTTTTT. It specifies CASSQGGFGELFF. This chain joins TRBV4-1 and TRBJ2-2; weak D call: TRBD2 (5 bases). CDR3 length: 13 amino acids. V lost 1 base and J lost 7, with 7 bases in between. Germline lookup yields CDR1 MGHRA and CDR2 YSYEKL.

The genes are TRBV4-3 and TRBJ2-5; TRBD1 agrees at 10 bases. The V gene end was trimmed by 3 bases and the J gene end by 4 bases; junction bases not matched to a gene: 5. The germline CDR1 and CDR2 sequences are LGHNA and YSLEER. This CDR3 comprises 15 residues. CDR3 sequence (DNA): TGCGCCAGCAGCCAGGGGACAGGGGAAGTAGAGACCCAGTACTTC. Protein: CASSQGTGEVETQYF.

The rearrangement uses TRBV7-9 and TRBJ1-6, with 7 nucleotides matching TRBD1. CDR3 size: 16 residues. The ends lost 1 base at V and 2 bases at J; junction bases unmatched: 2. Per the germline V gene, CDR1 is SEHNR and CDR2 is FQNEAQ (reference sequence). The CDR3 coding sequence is TGTGCCAGCAGCTTAGGAGGGGGCCCCTATAATTCACCCCTCCACTTT. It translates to CASSLGGGPYNSPLHF.

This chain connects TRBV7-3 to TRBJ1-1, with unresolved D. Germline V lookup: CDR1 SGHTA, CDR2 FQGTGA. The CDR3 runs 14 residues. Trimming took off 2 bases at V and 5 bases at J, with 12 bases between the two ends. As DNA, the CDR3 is TGTGCCAGCAGCTTATCTCCTTCCGTGACTGAAGCTTTCTTT. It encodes CASSLSPSVTEAFF.

The CDR3 here is CASSLRQDASPLHF. The CDR3 DNA follows: TGTGCCAGCAGCTTAAGACAAGACGCTTCACCCCTCCACTTT. V and J are TRBV7-2 and TRBJ1-6; D is unclear. Trimming shortened V by 2 bases and J by 9 bases, and 11 bases separated the two germline ends. Germline assignment: CDR1 SGHTA and CDR2 FQGNSA. The CDR3 runs 14 residues.